Listed below are T cell receptor beta chains from one sample, sequenced in a study of blood T cell repertoires in COVID-19. The table came from immunoSEQ multiplex PCR; TCRdb's copy has only in-frame clones and leaves some out. The repertoire holds 150,000 to 200,000 clones, with approximately 88% as singletons. The sample was PBMCs or T cells enriched from blood (not recorded which). Every receptor here comes from a man aged 70 or older who had been exposed to COVID-19. CDR3s include the opening cysteine and the closing phenylalanine or tryptophan. A D gene is named only where the DNA matches it firmly. Size is omitted from some rows. Given values are once, few, many or a class for expanded clones.

v_call	clone_size	d_call	j_call	cdr3_nt	cdr3_aa
TRBV5-4	-	TRBD2	TRBJ2-2	TGTGCCAGCAGCCGGGAGGGACCCGGTGCCACCGGGGAGCTGTTTTTT	CASSREGPGATGELFF
TRBV11-2	-	TRBD1	TRBJ1-2	TGTGCCAGCAGCCCGCGGACAGGGGGCGACTATGGCTACACCTTC	CASSPRTGGDYGYTF
TRBV5-6	-	TRBD1	TRBJ1-2	TGTGCCAGCAGCTACGCAGGGGGCTCTGGCTACACCTTC	CASSYAGGSGYTF
TRBV6-4	-	TRBD1	TRBJ2-1	TGTGCCAGCGGGGTCAGGGGGCGAAAAAATGAGCAGTTCTTC	CASGVRGRKNEQFF
TRBV7-8	-	-	TRBJ1-1	TGTGCCAGCAGCTTAGGTACGGTGAACACTGAAGCTTTCTTT	CASSLGTVNTEAFF
TRBV7-2	-	-	TRBJ2-7	TGTGCCAGCTCCGTAACGGGGGGCCCCGGCGAGCAGTACTTC	CASSVTGGPGEQYF
TRBV4-1	-	TRBD1	TRBJ2-7	TGCGCCAGCAGCCAAGGGGACAGAGAGCCCTACGAGCAGTACTTC	CASSQGDREPYEQYF
TRBV18	-	TRBD1	TRBJ2-2	TGTGCCAGCTCGGGGACAGGGAACACCGGGGAGCTGTTTTTT	CASSGTGNTGELFF
TRBV7-3	few	TRBD1	TRBJ1-2	TGTGCCAGCAGCCCCGGGACAGGGTATGGCTACACCTTC	CASSPGTGYGYTF
TRBV4-3	-	-	TRBJ1-4	TGCGCCAGCAGCCAAGATTCCAGGAGGTATGAAAAACTGTTTTTT	CASSQDSRRYEKLFF
TRBV7-2	-	-	TRBJ1-3	TGTGCCAGCAGCTCCCACAGGATGGGGTCTGGAAACACCATATATTTT	CASSSHRMGSGNTIYF
TRBV18	-	TRBD1	TRBJ1-1	TGTGCCAGTTCCCCATCGACAGGGGCTGAAGCTTTCTTT	CASSPSTGAEAFF
TRBV19	-	TRBD2	TRBJ2-5	TGTGCCAGTAGTAACCCCCCAGCGGGGGGCCGGGAGACCCAGTACTTC	CASSNPPAGGRETQYF
TRBV2	-	-	TRBJ2-1	TGTGCCAGCAGTGGAAACCTAGCCTTGGATGAGCAGTTCTTC	CASSGNLALDEQFF
TRBV28	-	TRBD1	TRBJ2-6	TGTGCCAGCAGTTATGGGACAGCTGGGGCCAACGTCCTGACTTTC	CASSYGTAGANVLTF
TRBV27	-	-	TRBJ2-3	TGTGCCAGCAGTTTACGGGGAGGAGATACGCAGTATTTT	CASSLRGGDTQYF
TRBV19	-	-	TRBJ1-3	TGTGCCAGTAGCTTCGGACTTGGCGCTGGAAACACCATATATTTT	CASSFGLGAGNTIYF